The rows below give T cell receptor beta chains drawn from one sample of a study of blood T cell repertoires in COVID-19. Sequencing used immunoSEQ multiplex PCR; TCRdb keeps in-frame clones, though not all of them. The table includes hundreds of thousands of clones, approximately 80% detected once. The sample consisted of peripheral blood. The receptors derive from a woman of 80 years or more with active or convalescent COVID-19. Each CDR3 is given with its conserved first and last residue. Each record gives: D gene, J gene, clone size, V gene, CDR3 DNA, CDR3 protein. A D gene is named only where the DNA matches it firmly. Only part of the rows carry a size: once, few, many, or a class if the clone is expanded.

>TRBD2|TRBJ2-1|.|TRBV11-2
TGTGCCAGCAGCTTAGGAAGCGGGAGGGCCTACAATGAGCAGTTCTTC
CASSLGSGRAYNEQFF
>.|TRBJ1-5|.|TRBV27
TGTGCCAGCAGCCGGAGGGAGAATCGCAATCAGCCCCAGCATTTT
CASSRRENRNQPQHF
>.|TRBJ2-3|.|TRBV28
TGTGCCAGCAGTTCACCACAGGGAGATACGCAGTATTTT
CASSSPQGDTQYF
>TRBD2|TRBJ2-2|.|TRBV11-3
TGTGCCAGCAGCTTAGTAGCGGGAGGATACACCGGGGAGCTGTTTTTT
CASSLVAGGYTGELFF
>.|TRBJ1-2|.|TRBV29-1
TGCAGCGCCACCGAGGGCAGTCGTAACTATGGCTACACCTTC
CSATEGSRNYGYTF
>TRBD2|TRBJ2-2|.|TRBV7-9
TGTGCCAGCAGCCTCCGGGGGGGGACGAGCAACACCGGGGAGCTGTTTTTT
CASSLRGGTSNTGELFF
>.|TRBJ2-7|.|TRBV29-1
TGCAGCGTTGGTGCGGTTAGCTCCTACGAGCAGTACTTC
CSVGAVSSYEQYF
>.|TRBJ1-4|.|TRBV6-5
TGTGCCAGCGGCGAGGGCGCCACTAATGAAAAACTGTTTTTT
CASGEGATNEKLFF
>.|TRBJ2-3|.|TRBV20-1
TGCAGTGCTAGAGTCACTGGTACGCAGTATTTT
CSARVTGTQYF
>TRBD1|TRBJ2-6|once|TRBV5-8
TGTGCCAGCAGCTTCCGGGACAGATATTACTCTGGGGCCAACGTCCTGACTTTC
CASSFRDRYYSGANVLTF
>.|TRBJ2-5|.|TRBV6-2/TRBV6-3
TGTGCCAGCAGTTTCCGGGTTCCCTCGGCCGAGACCCAGTACTTC
CASSFRVPSAETQYF
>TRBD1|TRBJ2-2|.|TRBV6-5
TGTGCCAGCCGACAGGGCGCCGGGGAGCTGTTTTTT
CASRQGAGELFF
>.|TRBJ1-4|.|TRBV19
TGTGCCAGTAGACTGGGGGCAGGGGAAGAAGAAAAACTGTTTTTT
CASRLGAGEEEKLFF
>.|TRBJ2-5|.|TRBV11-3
TGTGCCAGCAGCTTAGGCCTATCCCCGGAGACCCAGTACTTC
CASSLGLSPETQYF
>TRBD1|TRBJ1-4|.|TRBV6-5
TGTGCCAGCAGGACAGGGTTCAATGAAAAACTGTTTTTT
CASRTGFNEKLFF
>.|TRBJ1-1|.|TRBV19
TGTGCCAGCACTCCGACGAAACAGGGCTGGAACACTGAAGCTTTCTTT
CASTPTKQGWNTEAFF
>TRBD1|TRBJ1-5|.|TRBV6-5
TGTGCCAGCAGTTGGACAGGGGAGGTGCAGCCCCAGCATTTT
CASSWTGEVQPQHF
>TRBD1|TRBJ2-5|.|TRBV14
TGTGCCAGCAGCCAAGTCCCTCGACAGGGGGGAGAGACCCAGTACTTC
CASSQVPRQGGETQYF